This T cell receptor (beta chain) was sequenced during a study of control samples from healthy donors and cancer patients (dated by TCRdb to the early 2020s). Library prep was done by the immunoSEQ multiplex PCR assay. Held by TCRdb, this immuneACCESS table contains in-frame sequences only and omits some clones. Under half of the omission traces to an unresolved V gene where checked; the cause of the rest is unknown. For this sample there are 90,000 to 150,000 clones; approximately 90% appear just once. The top ten hold about 7.2% of the sample. In regard to this clone: The specificity of this receptor is unknown. Qualities for individual bases were not recorded, and no much larger clone is one base off.

The CDR1 and CDR2 encoded by the germline V gene are SGHTA and FQGNSA. V was cut back by 4 bases and J by 2 bases, leaving a gap of 10 bases between them. From the cysteine up to the phenylalanine, the CDR3 has a length of 14 residues. The read is trimmed to its CDR3 DNA, 42 bases read in frame from base 1. The V and J genes are TRBV7-2 and TRBJ2-3, with no D gene named confidently. This sequence was found in a woman aged 18-35 years in good health. Sequenced material: blood. The CDR3 region: CASSSGQPTDTQYF. In nucleotide form, the sequence is TGTGCCAGCAGCTCGGGTCAGCCCACAGATACGCAGTATTTT.